Each of the 22 T cell receptor beta chains below was sequenced from the same sample in a study of a mutant IDH1 vaccine in newly diagnosed glioma. Documented time point: week 35, safety follow-up. Vaccinated patients received 300 ug of mutant IDH1 20-mer peptide per dose, with topical imiquimod. Profiled with immunoSEQ multiplex PCR; TCRdb holds only in-frame clones, not every one. The profile covers about 60,000 clones, with around 84% appearing a single time and around 4% taken by the ten largest. These receptors have no known antigen. This specimen was PBMCs, taken from a glioma patient whose treatment included an IDH1 peptide vaccine. These receptors all stem from a man aged 25-45 years with glioma.

The chain carries TRBV15 and TRBJ2-7, with TRBD2 as a possible D gene (6 bases). The V and J ends lost 3 bases and 0 bases respectively, with 9 bases between them. This CDR3 region has 14 residues. Germline loops: CDR1 LNHNV, CDR2 YYDKDF (reference sequence). CDR3: CATSSGGTSYEQYF. The CDR3, as DNA: TGTGCCACCAGCAGCGGGGGAACCTCCTACGAGCAGTACTTC.

The chain employs TRBV29-1 and TRBJ2-1; TRBD1 is a possible D gene (6 bases). V gave up 6 bases and J gave up 7 bases, with 22 bases separating them. The CDR3 totals 15 residues. Germline CDR1 SQVTM, CDR2 ANQGSEA. CDR3 sequence reads: CSVYRVGVGLNEQFF. The CDR3 coding sequence is TGCAGCGTATACAGGGTCGGGGTTGGTCTAAATGAGCAGTTCTTC.

This clone was found once. This chain uses TRBV6-4 with TRBJ2-3; TRBD1 matches 8 bases. Germline V gene data show CDR1 as MRHNA and CDR2 as SNTAGT. The CDR3 runs 16 residues. V trimming: 3 bases; J trimming: 2 bases; junction bases outside the gene matches: 7. CDR3 region: CASSDMKTGATDTQYF. CDR3 DNA sequence: TGTGCCAGCAGTGATATGAAGACAGGGGCCACAGATACGCAGTATTTT.

CDR3 region: CAWTTGVYGYTF. CDR3 nucleotides: TGTGCCTGGACGACAGGAGTCTATGGCTACACCTTC. This rearrangement joins TRBV30 to TRBJ1-2; perhaps TRBD1 as D (6 bases). CDR1 is GTSNPN and CDR2 is SVGIG in the germline V gene (reference sequence). This CDR3 has 12 residues. Deletions cut 4 bases from V and 4 bases from J, with 10 bases between.

The CDR3: CASSFTSRVREDGNTIYF. The CDR3 DNA is TGTGCCAGCAGCTTCACTTCCAGGGTGCGAGAGGACGGAAACACCATATATTTT. The chain recombines TRBV21-1 with TRBJ1-3; TRBD1 is taken as the D call from the table, unchecked against the DNA. TRBV21-1 is deemed a pseudogene. The CDR3 sequence is 18 residues long.

The rearrangement uses TRBV15 and TRBJ2-7; D is undetermined. The germline V gene has CDR1 LNHNV and CDR2 YYDKDF (reference sequence). The V end was cut by 4 bases, the J end by 3 bases, with 16 bases between. The CDR3 loop spans 15 amino acids. CDR3 in DNA: TGTGCCACCAGCACTCAGGACCGCTCTTTCTACGAGCAGTACTTC. This gives the protein CATSTQDRSFYEQYF. Supplemented by reference TRBV15 and TRBJ2-7, the full variable domain reads DAMVIQNPRYQVTQFGKPVTLSCSQTLNHNVMYWYQQKSSQAPKLLFHYYDKDFNNEADTPDNFQSRRPNTSFCFLDIRSPGLGDTAMYLCATSTQDRSFYEQYFGPGTRLTVT.

The chain carries TRBV30 and TRBJ2-7; D perhaps matches TRBD1 (6 bases). V gave up 2 bases and J gave up 3 bases, with 8 bases separating them. Germline V gene lookup returns CDR1 GTSNPN and CDR2 SVGIG (reference sequence). The length of the CDR3 is 12 residues. CDR3 DNA sequence: TGTGCCTGGAGTACAGGGCGCTACGAGCAGTACTTC. Protein sequence: CAWSTGRYEQYF.

This chain links TRBV6-1 with TRBJ1-1; perhaps TRBD1 as D (5 bases). V was trimmed by 4 bases and J by 0 bases, leaving 18 bases between them. The CDR3 runs to 17 residues. In germline, CDR1 is MNHNS, CDR2 SASEGT. The CDR3 bases are TGTGCCAGCAGTGGGTACGGGGGACGCTACATGAACACTGAAGCTTTCTTT. Translation gives CASSGYGGRYMNTEAFF.

V gene TRBV6-1 combines with J gene TRBJ1-1; 8 nucleotides match TRBD1. The CDR3 totals 15 residues. Per germline, CDR1 MNHNS and CDR2 SASEGT. The trim removed 6 bases at V and 1 base at J, leaving 7 bases unmatched. The CDR3 here is CASSFTGTGNTEAFF. CDR3 bases: TGTGCCAGCAGCTTTACCGGGACAGGGAACACTGAAGCTTTCTTT.

This chain connects TRBV5-6 to TRBJ1-6; D remains ambiguous. Looked up from germline, CDR1 is SGHDT and CDR2 is YYEEEE. The CDR3 totals 12 residues. Trimming took off 1 base at V and 9 bases at J, with 5 bases between the two ends. CDR3 region: CASSLSGSPLHF. CDR3 DNA: TGTGCCAGCAGCTTGTCAGGTTCACCCCTCCACTTT.

The chain is built from TRBV28 and TRBJ2-4, with 13 bases that match TRBD2. Germline V gives CDR1 MDHEN, CDR2 SYDVKM. The CDR3 spans 12 residues. V lost 6 bases to trimming and J lost 13 bases; unmatched junction nucleotides: 3. CDR3 amino acids: CASSQGLAGQYF. CDR3 sequence (DNA): TGTGCCAGCAGCCAGGGACTAGCGGGACAGTACTTC.

The rearrangement joins TRBV14 to TRBJ2-7, with 7 bases lining up with TRBD1. The CDR3 spans 16 residues. The trim removed 1 base at V and 2 bases at J, leaving 8 bases unmatched. Germline V gives CDR1 SGHDN, CDR2 FVKESK. The CDR3 is CASSQGRTGGPYEQYF. The CDR3 DNA is TGTGCCAGCAGCCAAGGTCGGACAGGTGGACCCTACGAGCAGTACTTC.

The gene calls are TRBV4-2 and TRBJ2-1; 11 bases align to TRBD2. V was pared by 4 bases and J by 0 bases, with 11 bases of the junction left unmatched. Looked up from germline, CDR1 is LGHNA and CDR2 is YNFKEQ. This CDR3 has 19 amino acids. The CDR3 DNA is TGTGCCAGCAGCCTACGGGCTAGCGGGGGGTCTAGCTCCTACAATGAGCAGTTCTTC. Translation: CASSLRASGGSSSYNEQFF.

This clone was counted only a few times. The rearrangement uses TRBV27 and TRBJ1-5, with D unresolved. The V gene lost 3 bases and the J gene lost 7 bases, with 10 bases spanning the gap. Germline CDR1 reads MNHEY; CDR2 reads SMNVEV (reference sequence). This CDR3 has 13 amino acids. The CDR3 sequence: CASSFRRGQPQHF. CDR3 nucleotides: TGTGCCAGCAGTTTTCGTCGGGGACAGCCCCAGCATTTT.

This clone was observed a handful of times. The rearrangement joins TRBV29-1 to TRBJ1-4; 7 nucleotides agree with TRBD1. The germline gives CDR1 SQVTM, CDR2 ANQGSEA. The V segment lost 4 bases and the J segment 8 bases; nucleotides outside the gene matches: 7. The CDR3 consists of 13 residues. CDR3 sequence reads: CSVVQGLGEKLFF. Written as DNA, the CDR3 is TGCAGCGTTGTACAGGGGCTGGGCGAAAAACTGTTTTTT.

This clone was counted a single time. The chain couples TRBV10-1 to TRBJ2-3; 10 nucleotides align to TRBD2. Losses at the gene ends were 0 bases for V and 3 bases for J; bases not matched to a gene: 6. CDR3 length: 17 amino acids. Germline V gene lookup returns CDR1 WNHNN and CDR2 SYGVQD (reference sequence). CDR3 coding DNA: TGCGCCAGCAGTGAGTCGGTACTAGCGGGGTTGACAGATACGCAGTATTTT. Its translation: CASSESVLAGLTDTQYF.

The rearrangement links TRBV5-1 to TRBJ1-1; no reliable D call. The CDR3 extends over 15 amino acids. Trimming left V 4 bases short and J 1 base short, with 14 bases between. Germline lookup yields CDR1 SGHRS and CDR2 YFSETQ. CDR3 protein: CASSRSGGSNTEAFF. The CDR3, as DNA: TGCGCCAGCAGCCGTAGCGGTGGGTCGAACACTGAAGCTTTCTTT.

V is TRBV5-1 and J is TRBJ2-4; D is unclear. V was pared by 1 base and J by 3 bases, with 14 bases between. Germline V gene lookup returns CDR1 SGHRS and CDR2 YFSETQ. The CDR3 is made up of 16 amino acids. In nucleotides, the CDR3 is TGCGCCAGCAGCTTGACTGCCTCCGGCGGCAAAAACATTCAGTACTTC. Translated: CASSLTASGGKNIQYF. Combining the CDR3 with reference TRBV5-1 and TRBJ2-4 gives the whole variable domain KAGVTQTPRYLIKTRGQQVTLSCSPISGHRSVSWYQQTPGQGLQFLFEYFSETQRNKGNFPGRFSGRQFSNSRSEMNVSTLELGDSALYLCASSLTASGGKNIQYFGAGTRLSVL.

CDR3 residues: CASSPSHKYSNQPQHF. CDR3 sequence (DNA): TGTGCCAGCTCTCCTAGTCACAAATATAGCAATCAGCCCCAGCATTTT. This chain connects TRBV18 to TRBJ1-5, with D unclear. V was clipped by 6 bases and J by 0 bases, with 15 bases between them. Germline CDR1 and CDR2: KGHSH and LQKENI. The CDR3 is made up of 16 amino acids.

The chain is built from TRBV4-1 and TRBJ2-1, with 7 bases matching TRBD1. CDR3 length: 15 residues. Germline values: CDR1 MGHRA, CDR2 YSYEKL. The trim removed 4 bases at V and 4 bases at J, leaving 7 bases unmatched. This CDR3 reads CASSLGQNFYNEQFF. CDR3 DNA sequence: TGCGCCAGCAGCCTGGGACAGAACTTTTACAATGAGCAGTTCTTC.

About this clone: The same CDR3 is also encoded by other DNA sequences in this sample. J is TRBJ1-5 and V is TRBV4-1, with 10 bases identical to TRBD1. With V trimmed by 3 bases and J by 0 bases, 14 bases remained unmatched. Per the germline V gene, CDR1 is MGHRA and CDR2 is YSYEKL. The CDR3 has 20 residues. This CDR3 reads CASSHLRPGQGIYSNQPQHF. The CDR3 DNA follows: TGCGCCAGCAGCCACTTACGACCGGGACAGGGGATCTATAGCAATCAGCCCCAGCATTTT.

The CDR3 is CASSQEVGSSFATQYF. The CDR3 DNA reads TGCGCCAGCAGCCAAGAAGTGGGCAGCTCCTTCGCGACCCAGTACTTC. The chain uses TRBV4-1 and TRBJ2-5; D gene uncertain. Germline-derived CDR1 and CDR2 are MGHRA and YSYEKL. Trimming shortened V by 0 bases and J by 7 bases, and 18 bases separated the two germline ends. CDR3 size: 16 residues.